These 28 T cell receptor beta chains share one sample of origin, sequenced in a study of vaccination and CD4 T cells after COVID-19. For these receptors, no antigen is known. Treatment specified: approximately 10-day PBMC culture with coronavirus spike peptide pools or control peptides (ViraFEST assay). Cultured CD4+ T cell DNA was sequenced using the Oncomine TCR Beta short-read assay. Each CDR3 protein is one row after TCRdb ran MiXCR on the PCR reads. The sample gives roughly 28,000 distinct CDR3 sequences, 50% of which show up once; 25% to 30% is in the top ten. The sequences come from CD4+ T cells from blood, cultured in vitro, collected before SARS-CoV-2 vaccination. The receptors come from a human donor who received a COVID-19 vaccine.

This chain connects TRBV12-3 or TRBV12-4 to TRBJ1-1; 7 bases line up with TRBD1. V was clipped by 7 bases and J by 2 bases; unmatched bases: 7. The CDR3 covers 14 residues. In DNA, the CDR3 is TGTGCCAGCAAACAGGGGAGCCTTAACACTGAAGCTTTCTTT. This encodes CASKQGSLNTEAFF.

The chain combines TRBV20-1 with TRBJ1-1; TRBD1 agrees at 7 bases. With 5 bases clipped from V and 4 bases from J, the junction kept 4 bases outside the gene matches. The germline V gene has CDR1 DFQATT and CDR2 SNEGSKA (reference sequence). CDR3 length: 12 residues. CDR3 sequence: CSARQGGTEAFF. CDR3 sequence (DNA): TGCAGTGCTCGACAGGGAGGCACTGAAGCTTTCTTT.

The chain has TRBV30 and TRBJ2-5; perhaps TRBD2 as D (6 bases). This CDR3 spans 13 amino acids. Trimming stripped 0 bases from V and 7 bases from J, with 12 bases between. Germline assignment: CDR1 GTSNPN and CDR2 SVGIG (reference sequence). Written as DNA, the CDR3 is TGTGCCTGGAGTGTGGGGGGACCCTCGACCCAGTACTTC. Protein: CAWSVGGPSTQYF.

This clonotype showed up just a few times. The rearrangement links TRBV11-2 to TRBJ2-3, with 9 nucleotides matching TRBD2. The V and J ends lost 4 bases and 0 bases, in that order; junction bases with no gene match: 2. The CDR3 spans 15 residues. Germline V gene data show CDR1 as SGHAT and CDR2 as FQNNGV. Here the CDR3 reads CASSSSGASTDTQYF. The CDR3 coding sequence is TGTGCCAGCAGCTCTAGCGGGGCGAGCACAGATACGCAGTATTTT.

In its sample, this clonotype was seen a few times. The chain uses TRBV19 and TRBJ1-5; 9 nucleotides match TRBD1. The CDR3 contains 16 residues. Germline V gene data show CDR1 as LNHDA and CDR2 as SQIVND (reference sequence). The ends lost 5 bases at V and 1 base at J; junction bases unmatched: 6. The CDR3 nucleotides read TGTGCCAGTAGTTCCTGGACAGGGGTGAGCAATCAGCCCCAGCATTTT. This translates into CASSSWTGVSNQPQHF.

Here the CDR3 reads CSVPRTGAHGYTF. The CDR3 coding sequence is TGCAGCGTACCAAGGACAGGGGCACATGGCTACACCTTC. The chain carries TRBV29-1 and TRBJ1-2, with 9 positions matching TRBD1. V was clipped by 6 bases and J by 6 bases; unmatched bases: 8. Per germline, CDR1 SQVTM and CDR2 ANQGSEA. This CDR3 is built from 13 residues.

The sample holds a few counts of this clonotype. V and J are TRBV25-1 and TRBJ1-2; D possibly corresponds to TRBD1 (6 bases). The V end lost 7 bases, the J end lost 3 bases, and 12 bases lay between the germline ends. CDR3 length: 13 amino acids. Germline V gene sequence: CDR1 MGHDK, CDR2 SYGVNS. DNA for the CDR3: TGTGCCAGCACCGGGGGGGGCGACTATGGCTACACCTTC. Translated, it gives CASTGGGDYGYTF.

The chain carries TRBV6-2 or TRBV6-3 and TRBJ1-1, with D maybe TRBD1 (5 bases). V was pared by 0 bases and J by 5 bases, with 10 bases between. There are 14 residues in the CDR3. Germline assignment: CDR1 MNHEY and CDR2 SVGEGT. The CDR3 protein is CASSYSSAGTEAFF. The CDR3 DNA reads TGTGCCAGCAGTTACTCGAGTGCAGGGACTGAAGCTTTCTTT.

This clonotype was seen more than once but under ten times. This chain uses TRBV6-5 with TRBJ1-5; a weak D match, TRBD1 (5 bases). Trimming cost V 4 bases and J 2 bases, with 9 bases left between them. This CDR3 is 14 amino acids long. The germline V gene encodes CDR1 MNHEY and CDR2 SVGAGI. This chain's CDR3 is CASSSRGGNQPQHF. The CDR3 bases are TGTGCCAGCAGTTCAAGGGGCGGCAATCAGCCCCAGCATTTT.

This clonotype was counted only a few times. The rearrangement links TRBV5-1 to TRBJ2-3; TRBD2 agrees at 9 bases. The germline V gene encodes CDR1 SGHRS and CDR2 YFSETQ. V lost 5 bases, J lost 1 base, and 5 bases stayed unmatched. The CDR3 runs 15 residues. The CDR3 region is CASRGLAGGTDTQYF. The CDR3 nucleotides are TGCGCCAGCAGGGGGTTAGCGGGGGGCACAGATACGCAGTATTTT.

This clonotype was counted between two and nine times. The gene calls are TRBV7-9 and TRBJ1-1; the match to TRBD1 covers 7 bases. From germline, CDR1 is SEHNR and CDR2 FQNEAQ (reference sequence). The trim removed 4 bases at V and 3 bases at J, leaving 5 bases unmatched. The CDR3 runs to 14 residues. CDR3 amino acids: CASSSRQGYTEAFF. CDR3 coding DNA: TGTGCCAGCAGCTCCCGACAGGGTTACACTGAAGCTTTCTTT.

The CDR3: CASSEALFRSGNTIYF. CDR3 nucleotide sequence: TGTGCCAGCAGTGAAGCGCTTTTCCGCTCTGGAAACACCATATATTTT. The chain joins TRBV2 to TRBJ1-3; D uncertain. V lost 0 bases and J 0 bases, leaving 9 bases between the germline ends. CDR1 and CDR2 (germline): SNHLY, FYNNEI. The CDR3 totals 16 residues.

The chain joins TRBV5-4 to TRBJ1-2, with D possibly matching TRBD1 (6 bases). From germline, CDR1 is SGHNT and CDR2 YYREEE (reference sequence). The V end was cut by 4 bases, the J end by 2 bases, with 15 bases between. CDR3 length: 15 amino acids. The CDR3 region has the DNA TGTGCCAGCAGCGGAGCCGGGACAACGAACTATGGCTACACCTTC. Its protein product is CASSGAGTTNYGYTF.

The CDR3 is CATSDSGVGQPQHF. Here the CDR3 DNA reads TGTGCCACCAGTGATTCCGGGGTGGGACAGCCCCAGCATTTT. V is TRBV24-1 and J is TRBJ1-5; no clear D gene. The V end was cut by 2 bases, the J end by 7 bases, with 11 bases between. This CDR3 has 14 amino acids. Per the germline V gene, CDR1 is KGHDR and CDR2 is SFDVKD.

This clonotype was seen once. This chain joins TRBV5-1 and TRBJ2-3; 11 nucleotides align to TRBD2. Per the germline V gene, CDR1 is SGHRS and CDR2 is YFSETQ. V was clipped by 4 bases and J by 4 bases; unmatched bases: 8. CDR3 length equals 16 residues. As DNA, the CDR3 is TGCGCCAGCAGCCTTAGCGGGGGGGCCTCGGCAGATACGCAGTATTTT. Translation gives CASSLSGGASADTQYF. Using reference TRBV5-1 and TRBJ2-3 for the parts outside the CDR3, the full variable domain is KAGVTQTPRYLIKTRGQQVTLSCSPISGHRSVSWYQQTPGQGLQFLFEYFSETQRNKGNFPGRFSGRQFSNSRSEMNVSTLELGDSALYLCASSLSGGASADTQYFGPGTRLTVL.

V usage is TRBV30 and J usage is TRBJ1-3, with D possibly matching TRBD1 (6 bases). The germline CDR1 and CDR2 sequences are GTSNPN and SVGIG (reference sequence). Trimming pared 3 bases from V and 3 bases from J, leaving 18 bases between. The CDR3 runs 16 residues. CDR3: CAWSRRGAPDGNTIYF. In DNA form, the CDR3 reads TGTGCCTGGAGCCGCCGGGGGGCGCCCGATGGAAACACCATATATTTT. The whole variable domain, remainder taken from reference TRBV30 and TRBJ1-3, is SQTIHQWPATLVQPVGSPLSLECTVEGTSNPNLYWYRQAAGRGLQLLFYSVGIGQISSEVPQNLSASRPQDRQFILSSKKLLLSDSGFYLCAWSRRGAPDGNTIYFGEGSWLTVV.

The chain combines TRBV5-1 with TRBJ1-6, with D unclear. Germline CDR1 SGHRS, CDR2 YFSETQ. The CDR3 has 15 residues. Trimming removed 0 bases from V and 3 bases from J, with 7 bases in between. CDR3 nucleotides: TGCGCCAGCAGCTTGGTCGGCGACTATAATTCACCCCTCCACTTT. Protein: CASSLVGDYNSPLHF.

The V gene is TRBV7-9, the J gene TRBJ2-3, with 8 positions matching TRBD2. Germline values: CDR1 SEHNR, CDR2 FQNEAQ (reference sequence). The CDR3 is 16 amino acids. After removal of 4 bases from V and 1 base from J, the junction contained 7 bases not matched to a gene. The CDR3 sequence is CASSYIAGPGTDTQYF. The CDR3, as DNA: TGTGCCAGCAGCTACATAGCGGGGCCCGGCACAGATACGCAGTATTTT. Complete variable domain (other parts from reference TRBV7-9 and TRBJ2-3): DTGVSQNPRHKITKRGQNVTFRCDPISEHNRLYWYRQTLGQGPEFLTYFQNEAQLEKSRLLSDRFSAERPKGSFSTLEIQRTEQGDSAMYLCASSYIAGPGTDTQYFGPGTRLTVL.

The rearrangement joins TRBV12-3 or TRBV12-4 to TRBJ1-3; possible D gene TRBD1, 6 bases. CDR3 length: 15 residues. Trimming shortened V by 6 bases and J by 0 bases, and 12 bases separated the two germline ends. CDR3 bases: TGTGCCAGCAGACCAACAGGGAGCTCTGGAAACACCATATATTTT. This gives the protein CASRPTGSSGNTIYF.

The rearrangement uses TRBV25-1 and TRBJ2-7; D not certain. Trimming removed 4 bases from V and 4 bases from J, with 5 bases in between. The V gene's germline CDR1 is MGHDK and CDR2 SYGVNS. The CDR3 is 11 amino acids. The DNA for the CDR3 is TGTGCCAGCAGTGTCGGGTACGAGCAGTACTTC. Residues: CASSVGYEQYF.

The chain links TRBV20-1 to TRBJ1-6, with a possible D match to TRBD1 (6 bases). The CDR3 runs to 15 residues. Looked up from germline, CDR1 is DFQATT and CDR2 is SNEGSKA (reference sequence). The V end was cut by 0 bases, the J end by 8 bases, with 14 bases between. The CDR3 DNA follows: TGCAGTGCTAGAGATTTTCAGGGGCTAGATTCACCCCTCCACTTT. The encoded protein is CSARDFQGLDSPLHF.

J is TRBJ2-1 and V is TRBV7-8; D gene unclear. The germline gives CDR1 SGHVS, CDR2 FQNEAQ. This CDR3 spans 13 amino acids. V dropped 1 base and J dropped 8 bases, with 9 bases sitting between them. The CDR3 bases are TGTGCCAGCAGCTTAGGAGCTGGGGATGAGCAGTTCTTC. It specifies CASSLGAGDEQFF.

V usage is TRBV20-1 and J usage is TRBJ2-7; the D call may be TRBD1 or TRBD2 (5 bases each). There are 18 residues in the CDR3. CDR1 is DFQATT and CDR2 is SNEGSKA in the germline V gene (reference sequence). Trimming stripped 5 bases from V and 2 bases from J, with 28 bases between. CDR3 nucleotides: TGCAGTGCTGAGGCAACTCAGTACTCCGGGACGGGCCCCTACGAGCAGTACTTC. It codes for CSAEATQYSGTGPYEQYF.

The chain uses TRBV15 and TRBJ2-5; D uncertain. Germline values: CDR1 LNHNV, CDR2 YYDKDF (reference sequence). V was cut by 0 bases and J by 2 bases, with 10 bases left in between. This CDR3 has 15 amino acids. CDR3 nucleotides: TGTGCCACCAGCAGAGATCTCAGGTCTCAAGAGACCCAGTACTTC. Encoded protein: CATSRDLRSQETQYF.

This clonotype was detected a few times. The chain is built from TRBV7-8 and TRBJ1-2, with D tentatively TRBD1 (6 bases). The CDR3 loop spans 14 amino acids. Trimming removed 0 bases from V and 6 bases from J, with 11 bases in between. Germline V gene data show CDR1 as SGHVS and CDR2 as FQNEAQ. CDR3 residues: CASSLARAGDGYTF. For the CDR3, the DNA is TGTGCCAGCAGCTTAGCCCGGGCAGGGGATGGCTACACCTTC.

The chain has TRBV19 and TRBJ2-2; no definite D call. The germline gives CDR1 LNHDA, CDR2 SQIVND (reference sequence). The germline V and J ends were trimmed by 0 bases and 2 bases, with 13 bases remaining between them. The CDR3 runs to 17 residues. DNA for the CDR3: TGTGCCAGTAGTATAGATGGGTTTCGAGCTAACACCGGGGAGCTGTTTTTT. Translation gives CASSIDGFRANTGELFF. Full variable domain (remainder filled in from reference TRBV19 and TRBJ2-2): DGGITQSPKYLFRKEGQNVTLSCEQNLNHDAMYWYRQDPGQGLRLIYYSQIVNDFQKGDIAEGYSVSREKKESFPLTVTSAQKNPTAFYLCASSIDGFRANTGELFFGEGSRLTVL.

This clonotype was seen a few times. The rearrangement links TRBV21-1 to TRBJ1-1; the table's D gene call, TRBD1, was not cross checked with the DNA. TRBV21-1 is annotated as a pseudogene. The CDR3 runs 15 residues. The CDR3 is CASSRLGNMNTEAFF. The CDR3 DNA is TGTGCCAGCAGCAGACTCGGGAACATGAACACTGAAGCTTTCTTT.

The rearrangement joins TRBV19 to TRBJ2-1, with 12 nucleotides matching TRBD2. Trimming at V came to 5 bases and at J to 9 bases, leaving 8 bases not matched to a gene. CDR3 length: 15 amino acids. The germline V gene has CDR1 LNHDA and CDR2 SQIVND (reference sequence). DNA of the CDR3: TGTGCCAGTAGTGAACTAGCGGGGGGAGAAGGTGAGCAGTTCTTC. Encoded protein: CASSELAGGEGEQFF.